This section outlines one T cell receptor beta chain sequence together with its context. What it binds is unknown. This sample is part of a study of T cells in tumors after PD-1 blockade. Turning to the study itself: Some patients also took daily vismodegib 150 mg during anti-PD-1 treatment. Peripheral blood samples averaged approximately 37,000 unique clonotypes and about 120,000 templates. Study observations and caveats: Some novel exhausted tumor clones appeared in pre-treatment blood, suggesting peripheral recruitment.

Clones were sequenced by immunoSEQ multiplex PCR, and TCRdb holds only the in-frame ones, with some missing. The repertoire has 14,000 to 15,000 clones, 82% of them found once; the top ten carry 20% to 25%. Germline loops: CDR1 SQVTM, CDR2 ANQGSEA. V was clipped by 7 bases and J by 1 base, with 12 bases between them. The CDR3 covers 13 residues. Tumor or blood genomic DNA was sequenced, with inputs of about 550 ng to 6,500 ng. The TCR was taken from a human donor with basal cell carcinoma. Specimen: PBMCs, collected after anti-PD-1 treatment. This chain joins TRBV29-1 and TRBJ2-3; D not certain. CDR3 bases: TGCAGCGGGAAGAATCACGGCACAGATACGCAGTATTTT. Translation: CSGKNHGTDTQYF.